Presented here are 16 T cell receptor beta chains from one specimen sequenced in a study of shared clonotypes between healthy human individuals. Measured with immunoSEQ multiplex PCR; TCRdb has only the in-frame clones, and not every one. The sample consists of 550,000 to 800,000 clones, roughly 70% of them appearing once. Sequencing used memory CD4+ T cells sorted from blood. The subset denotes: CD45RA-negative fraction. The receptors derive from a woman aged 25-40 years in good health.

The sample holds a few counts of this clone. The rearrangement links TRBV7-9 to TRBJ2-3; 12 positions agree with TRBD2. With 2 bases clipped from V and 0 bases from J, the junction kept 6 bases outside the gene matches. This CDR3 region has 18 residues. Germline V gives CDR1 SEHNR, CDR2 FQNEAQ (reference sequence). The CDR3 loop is CASSLPGLAGYSTDTQYF. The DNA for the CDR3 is TGTGCCAGCAGCTTACCGGGACTAGCGGGTTATAGCACAGATACGCAGTATTTT.

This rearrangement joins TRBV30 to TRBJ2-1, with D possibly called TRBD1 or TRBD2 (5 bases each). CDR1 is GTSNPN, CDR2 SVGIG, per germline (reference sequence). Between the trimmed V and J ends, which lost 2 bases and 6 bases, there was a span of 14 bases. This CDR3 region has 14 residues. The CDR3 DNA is TGTGCCTGGAGTCCCGGGACCCCGTCCAATGAGCAGTTCTTC. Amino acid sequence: CAWSPGTPSNEQFF.

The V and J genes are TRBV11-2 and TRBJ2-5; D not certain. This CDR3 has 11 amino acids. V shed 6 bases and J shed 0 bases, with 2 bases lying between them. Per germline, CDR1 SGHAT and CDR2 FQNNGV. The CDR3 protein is CASSHQETQYF. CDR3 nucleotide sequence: TGTGCCAGCAGTCACCAAGAGACCCAGTACTTC.

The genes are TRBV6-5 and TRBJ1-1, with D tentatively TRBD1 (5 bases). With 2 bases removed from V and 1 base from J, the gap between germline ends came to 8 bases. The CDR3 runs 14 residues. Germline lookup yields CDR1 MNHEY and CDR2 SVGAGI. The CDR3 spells CASSYGGTNTEAFF. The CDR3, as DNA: TGTGCCAGCAGTTACGGTGGGACGAACACTGAAGCTTTCTTT.

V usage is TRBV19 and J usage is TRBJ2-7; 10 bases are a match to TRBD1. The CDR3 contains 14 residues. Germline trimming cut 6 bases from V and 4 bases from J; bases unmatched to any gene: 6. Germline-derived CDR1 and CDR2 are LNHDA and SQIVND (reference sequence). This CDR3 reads CASRFRDRGYEQYF. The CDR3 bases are TGTGCCAGTAGATTTCGGGACAGGGGTTACGAGCAGTACTTC.

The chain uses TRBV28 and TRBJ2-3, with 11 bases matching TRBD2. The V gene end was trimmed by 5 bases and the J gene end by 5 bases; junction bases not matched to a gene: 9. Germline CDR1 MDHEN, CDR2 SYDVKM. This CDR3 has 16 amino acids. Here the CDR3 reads CASSPVGLAGGDTQYF. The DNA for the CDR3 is TGTGCCAGCAGTCCCGTTGGGCTAGCGGGAGGAGATACGCAGTATTTT. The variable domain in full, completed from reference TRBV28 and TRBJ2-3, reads DVKVTQSSRYLVKRTGEKVFLECVQDMDHENMFWYRQDPGLGLRLIYFSYDVKMKEKGDIPEGYSVSREKKERFSLILESASTNQTSMYLCASSPVGLAGGDTQYFGPGTRLTVL.

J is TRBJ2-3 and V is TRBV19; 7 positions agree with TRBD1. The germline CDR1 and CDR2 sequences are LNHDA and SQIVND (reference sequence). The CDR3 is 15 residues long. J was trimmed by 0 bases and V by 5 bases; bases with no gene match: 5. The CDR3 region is CASSLRQGSTDTQYF. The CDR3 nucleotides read TGTGCCAGTAGTCTCAGACAGGGTAGCACAGATACGCAGTATTTT. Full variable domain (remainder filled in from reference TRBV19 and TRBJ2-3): DGGITQSPKYLFRKEGQNVTLSCEQNLNHDAMYWYRQDPGQGLRLIYYSQIVNDFQKGDIAEGYSVSREKKESFPLTVTSAQKNPTAFYLCASSLRQGSTDTQYFGPGTRLTVL.

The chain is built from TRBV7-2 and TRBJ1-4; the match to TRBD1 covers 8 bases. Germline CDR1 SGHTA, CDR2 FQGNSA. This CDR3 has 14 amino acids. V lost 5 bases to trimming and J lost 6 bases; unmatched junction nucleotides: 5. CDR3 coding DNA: TGTGCCAGCAGCGCCGACAGGGGTCATGAAAAACTGTTTTTT. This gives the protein CASSADRGHEKLFF.

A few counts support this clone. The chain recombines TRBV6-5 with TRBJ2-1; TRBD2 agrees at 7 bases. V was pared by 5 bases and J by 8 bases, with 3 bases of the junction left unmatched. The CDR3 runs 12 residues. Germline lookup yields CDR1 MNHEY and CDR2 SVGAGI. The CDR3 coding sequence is TGTGCCAGCAGTACTCGGGGGGATGAGCAGTTCTTC. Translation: CASSTRGDEQFF.

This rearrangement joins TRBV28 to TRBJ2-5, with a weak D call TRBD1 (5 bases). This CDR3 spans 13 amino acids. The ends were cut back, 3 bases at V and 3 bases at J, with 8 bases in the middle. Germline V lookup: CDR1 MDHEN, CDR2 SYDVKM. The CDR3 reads CASSFPGKETQYF. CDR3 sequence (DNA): TGTGCCAGCAGTTTCCCAGGGAAAGAGACCCAGTACTTC.

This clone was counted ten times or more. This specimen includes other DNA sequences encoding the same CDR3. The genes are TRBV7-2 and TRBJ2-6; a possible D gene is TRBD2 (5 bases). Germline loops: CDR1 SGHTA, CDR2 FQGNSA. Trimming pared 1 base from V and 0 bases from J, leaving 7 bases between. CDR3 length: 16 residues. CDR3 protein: CASSLGGFSGANVLTF. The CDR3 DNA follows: TGTGCCAGCAGCTTAGGCGGGTTCTCTGGGGCCAACGTCCTGACTTTC.

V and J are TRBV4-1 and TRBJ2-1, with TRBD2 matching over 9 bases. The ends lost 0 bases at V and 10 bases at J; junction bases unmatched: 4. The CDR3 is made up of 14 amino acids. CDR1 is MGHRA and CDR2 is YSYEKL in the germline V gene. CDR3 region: CASSQDPLAGEQFF. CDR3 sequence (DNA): TGCGCCAGCAGCCAAGATCCCCTAGCGGGAGAGCAGTTCTTC.

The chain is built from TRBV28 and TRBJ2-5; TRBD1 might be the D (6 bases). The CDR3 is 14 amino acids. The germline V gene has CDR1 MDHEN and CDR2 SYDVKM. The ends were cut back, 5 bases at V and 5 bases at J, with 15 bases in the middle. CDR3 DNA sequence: TGTGCCAGCAGTCGCGGACAGCCTGGGGAGACCCAGTACTTC. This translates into CASSRGQPGETQYF.

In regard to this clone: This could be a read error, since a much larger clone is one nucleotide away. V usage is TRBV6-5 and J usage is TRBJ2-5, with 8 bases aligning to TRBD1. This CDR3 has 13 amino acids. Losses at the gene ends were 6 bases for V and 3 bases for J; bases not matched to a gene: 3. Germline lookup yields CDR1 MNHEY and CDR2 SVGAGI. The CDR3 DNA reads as TGTGCCAGCAGACTGACAGGGGAAGAGACCCAGTACTTC. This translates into CASRLTGEETQYF.

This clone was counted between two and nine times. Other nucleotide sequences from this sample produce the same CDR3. The CDR3 loop reads CASSQTGSSGNTIYF. DNA of the CDR3: TGTGCCAGCAGCCAGACAGGGAGCTCTGGAAACACCATATATTTT. V and J are TRBV6-5 and TRBJ1-3; 7 bases are shared with TRBD1. J was trimmed by 0 bases and V by 6 bases; bases with no gene match: 5. CDR1 MNHEY and CDR2 SVGAGI come from the germline V gene. The CDR3 runs to 15 residues.

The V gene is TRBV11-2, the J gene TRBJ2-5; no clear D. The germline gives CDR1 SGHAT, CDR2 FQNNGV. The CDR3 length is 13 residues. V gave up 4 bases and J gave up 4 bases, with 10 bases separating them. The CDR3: CASSWRLTETQYF. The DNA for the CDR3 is TGTGCCAGCAGCTGGCGGTTAACAGAGACCCAGTACTTC.